Listed here are 18 T cell receptor beta chains from one sample, sequenced in a study of T cells after yellow fever vaccination. TCRdb redid the calling of the 5' RACE reads with MiXCR, one entry per CDR3 protein. The sample has 320,000 or so distinct CDR3 sequences; approximately 8% are singletons. The input for sequencing was PBMCs, taken more than 40 days after the first yellow fever vaccination. The receptors stem from a man aged 18 to 35 who received the YFV17D yellow fever vaccine.

There are many counts of this clonotype. The V and J genes are TRBV12-3 or TRBV12-4 and TRBJ1-2, with D unresolved. The V end was cut by 5 bases, the J end by 8 bases, with 9 bases between. The CDR3 extends over 11 amino acids. The CDR3: CASSHTEGYTF. CDR3 DNA: TGTGCCAGCAGTCACACAGAAGGCTACACCTTC.

This clonotype showed up many times. The chain carries TRBV7-2 and TRBJ1-3; 8 positions match TRBD1. CDR1 and CDR2 (germline): SGHTA, FQGNSA. The CDR3 loop spans 18 amino acids. Losses at the gene ends were 8 bases for V and 0 bases for J; bases not matched to a gene: 15. This CDR3 reads CASVVSWDRTSSGNTIYF. CDR3 DNA: TGTGCCAGCGTTGTGAGCTGGGACAGGACTTCCTCTGGAAACACCATATATTTT.

This chain connects TRBV10-3 to TRBJ1-6, with 9 positions matching TRBD1. CDR3 length: 15 residues. Trimming removed 6 bases from V and 8 bases from J; junction bases left unmatched: 8. Germline V lookup: CDR1 ENHRY, CDR2 SYGVKD. As DNA, the CDR3 is TGTGCCATCAGGGACGGGACAGGGCGAGATTCACCCCTCCACTTT. Residues: CAIRDGTGRDSPLHF.

This clonotype appeared a few times. The chain has TRBV2 and TRBJ1-2, with D possibly TRBD1 on 5 matching bases. This CDR3 region has 12 residues. Trimming cost V 4 bases and J 5 bases, with 8 bases left between them. Germline CDR1 reads SNHLY; CDR2 reads FYNNEI. CDR3 sequence reads: CASSGEGYGYTF. The CDR3 coding sequence is TGTGCCAGCAGTGGAGAGGGGTATGGCTACACCTTC.

The sample holds many counts of this clonotype. The chain combines TRBV19 with TRBJ1-5; unclear D gene. V was shortened by 5 bases and J by 7 bases, with 12 bases between the two germline ends. This CDR3 has 13 residues. Germline CDR1 LNHDA, CDR2 SQIVND (reference sequence). The CDR3 sequence: CASSPGPGQPQHF. The CDR3 DNA sequence: TGTGCCAGTAGTCCCGGCCCCGGGCAGCCCCAGCATTTT.

This sequence joins TRBV11-2 and TRBJ2-4, with 10 bases identical to TRBD1. Germline trimming cut 5 bases from V and 9 bases from J; bases unmatched to any gene: 4. The CDR3 consists of 13 residues. The germline gives CDR1 SGHAT, CDR2 FQNNGV. CDR3 loop: CASSPRDRGIQYF. CDR3 DNA: TGTGCCAGCAGCCCCAGGGACAGGGGCATTCAGTACTTC.

This clonotype was detected a few times. The genes are TRBV4-1 and TRBJ2-2, with D possibly TRBD2 on 5 matching bases. Trimming pared 5 bases from V and 4 bases from J, leaving 14 bases between. The CDR3 consists of 15 residues. The germline V gene encodes CDR1 MGHRA and CDR2 YSYEKL. This CDR3 reads CASSGPRTSTGELFF. Here the CDR3 DNA reads TGCGCCAGCAGCGGACCACGTACTAGCACCGGGGAGCTGTTTTTT.

This rearrangement joins TRBV20-1 to TRBJ1-2; D call uncertain. Trimming shortened V by 3 bases and J by 7 bases, and 15 bases separated the two germline ends. The CDR3 has 13 residues. The V gene's germline CDR1 is DFQATT and CDR2 SNEGSKA (reference sequence). CDR3 nucleotide sequence: TGCAGTGCTAGGGACGGGATATCGCGTGGCTACACCTTC. Encoded protein: CSARDGISRGYTF.

This clonotype appeared many times. CDR3 loop: CASSAGTSRWGKLFF. The CDR3 DNA reads TGCGCCAGCAGCGCAGGGACAAGCCGATGGGGAAAACTGTTTTTT. V is TRBV4-1 and J is TRBJ1-4; weak D call: TRBD1 (6 bases). This CDR3 contains 15 residues. Trimming took 5 bases from V and 10 from J, leaving 20 bases between them. In germline, CDR1 is MGHRA, CDR2 YSYEKL.

CDR3 sequence: CASSRNPGPLHF. The CDR3, as DNA: TGTGCCAGCAGCAGGAACCCGGGACCCCTCCACTTT. The J gene is TRBJ1-6, the V gene TRBV7-2; D not resolved. V lost 5 bases, J lost 12 bases, and 11 bases lay in between. The length of the CDR3 is 12 residues. Germline lookup yields CDR1 SGHTA and CDR2 FQGNSA.

The gene calls are TRBV30 and TRBJ2-7, with TRBD1 identical over 7 bases. Germline trimming cut 5 bases from V and 7 bases from J; bases unmatched to any gene: 5. The germline V gene encodes CDR1 GTSNPN and CDR2 SVGIG (reference sequence). The CDR3 loop spans 11 amino acids. CDR3 residues: CAWGDSLEQYF. The CDR3 DNA follows: TGTGCCTGGGGGGACAGTTTGGAGCAGTACTTC.

The chain links TRBV7-2 to TRBJ1-2; TRBD1 matches 8 bases. Losses at the gene ends were 4 bases for V and 10 bases for J; bases not matched to a gene: 14. The germline V gene encodes CDR1 SGHTA and CDR2 FQGNSA. CDR3 length: 15 residues. The CDR3 loop reads CASSWGDSWTGYYTF. CDR3 in DNA: TGTGCCAGCAGCTGGGGAGACAGTTGGACAGGGTACTACACCTTC.

The chain combines TRBV15 with TRBJ2-7; D unclear. Germline V lookup: CDR1 LNHNV, CDR2 YYDKDF (reference sequence). The V and J ends lost 1 base and 1 base respectively, with 8 bases between them. The CDR3 totals 14 residues. CDR3 sequence (DNA): TGTGCCACCAGCAGAGGCCGAGATTCCTACGAGCAGTACTTC. Translating it yields CATSRGRDSYEQYF.

The table lists this clonotype with many counts. The chain links TRBV5-1 to TRBJ1-1; D call uncertain. Germline CDR1 and CDR2: SGHRS and YFSETQ. V lost 0 bases to trimming and J lost 1 base, with 7 bases between them. This CDR3 is built from 14 residues. The CDR3 protein is CASSLVGANTEAFF. The CDR3 nucleotides are TGCGCCAGCAGCTTGGTGGGAGCGAACACTGAAGCTTTCTTT.

This clonotype came up a few times. The V and J genes are TRBV7-9 and TRBJ1-6, with D maybe TRBD1 (5 bases). This CDR3 has 11 residues. Germline V lookup: CDR1 SEHNR, CDR2 FQNEAQ (reference sequence). V shed 5 bases and J shed 10 bases, with 6 bases lying between them. DNA for the CDR3: TGTGCCAGCAGCCGGGGGTCACCCCTCCACTTT. This gives the protein CASSRGSPLHF. The full variable domain, completed using reference TRBV7-9 and TRBJ1-6, is DTGVSQNPRHKITKRGQNVTFRCDPISEHNRLYWYRQTLGQGPEFLTYFQNEAQLEKSRLLSDRFSAERPKGSFSTLEIQRTEQGDSAMYLCASSRGSPLHFGNGTRLTVT.

This clonotype was counted between two and nine times. CDR3 region: CSASPSGAVYEQYF. In DNA, the CDR3 is TGCAGTGCTTCCCCTAGCGGGGCCGTCTACGAGCAGTACTTC. This chain links TRBV20-1 with TRBJ2-7; 9 nucleotides agree with TRBD2. The CDR3 is 14 amino acids. In germline, CDR1 is DFQATT, CDR2 SNEGSKA (reference sequence). V lost 5 bases to trimming and J lost 3 bases; unmatched junction nucleotides: 8.

This clonotype appeared a few times. The V call is TRBV7-6, the J call TRBJ2-7, with 8 bases lining up with TRBD1. CDR1 is SGHVS and CDR2 is FNYEAQ in the germline V gene. J lost 2 bases, V lost 1 base, and 4 bases had no gene match. This CDR3 has 15 amino acids. CDR3 DNA sequence: TGTGCCAGCAGCTTAGAGGCAGGGGGCCCCTACGAGCAGTACTTC. Translating it yields CASSLEAGGPYEQYF. Full variable domain (remainder filled in from reference TRBV7-6 and TRBJ2-7): GAGVSQSPRYKVTKRGQDVALRCDPISGHVSLYWYRQALGQGPEFLTYFNYEAQQDKSGLPNDRFSAERPEGSISTLTIQRTEQRDSAMYRCASSLEAGGPYEQYFGPGTRLTVT.

A few counts support this clonotype. V is TRBV11-2 and J is TRBJ2-3, with a weak D call TRBD2 (6 bases). The V end was cut by 1 base, the J end by 4 bases, with 15 bases between. The CDR3 totals 16 residues. Germline lookup yields CDR1 SGHAT and CDR2 FQNNGV. CDR3 bases: TGTGCCAGCAGCTTAGGGCGGGACTGGAGCCCAGATACGCAGTATTTT. Encoded protein: CASSLGRDWSPDTQYF.